These T cell receptor beta chains were read from a single sample in a study of blood T cell repertoires in COVID-19. TCRdb's table, derived via immunoSEQ multiplex PCR, lists solely in-frame clones and lacks some. Here the sample spans a few hundred thousand clones, approximately 81% being singletons. Material: peripheral blood. All receptors derive from a woman in her late teens or twenties with acute or convalescent COVID-19. CDR3s include the opening cysteine and the closing phenylalanine or tryptophan. D genes are given only for firm matches. Where a row states a size, it is once, few, many or the class of an expanded clone; other rows omit it.

V	size	J	D	DNA	CDR3
TRBV11-2	.	TRBJ2-5	.	TGTGCCAGCAGCCCGACGAGGGAGACCCAGTACTTC	CASSPTRETQYF
TRBV4-3	once	TRBJ1-3	.	TGCGCCAGCAGCCAAGCCCCAGGGGCTGGAAACACCATATATTTT	CASSQAPGAGNTIYF
TRBV5-6	.	TRBJ2-2	.	TGTGCCAGCAGCCCCTGGCTAGTAGCCGGCACCGGGGAGCTGTTTTTT	CASSPWLVAGTGELFF
TRBV27	.	TRBJ1-3	.	TGTGCCAGCAGTTTAAGGTCGGCAGGGCGAAACACCATATATTTT	CASSLRSAGRNTIYF
TRBV7-9	.	TRBJ1-4	TRBD1	TGTGCCAGCAGCTTGGGACAGGGGAATGAAAAACTGTTTTTT	CASSLGQGNEKLFF
TRBV11-2	.	TRBJ1-1	.	TGTGCCAGCAGCTTAGGTGGACACTCAGGAAAGGAAGCTTTCTTT	CASSLGGHSGKEAFF
TRBV29-1	.	TRBJ1-1	.	TGCAGCGTTCCAGGGGAAACTGAAGCTTTCTTT	CSVPGETEAFF
TRBV28	.	TRBJ2-7	TRBD1	TGTGCCAGCACCCCCGGGACAGGGGTCTACGAGCAGTACTTC	CASTPGTGVYEQYF
TRBV12-3/TRBV12-4	.	TRBJ2-7	TRBD1	TGTGCCAGCAGTCCCGGACAGGGCTACGAGCAGTACTTC	CASSPGQGYEQYF
TRBV7-2	.	TRBJ1-1	.	TGTGCCAGCAGCCGCCGGAATTGGGGGGATACTGAAGCTTTCTTT	CASSRRNWGDTEAFF
TRBV7-2	few	TRBJ2-1	TRBD2	TGTGCCAGCACCGCGAGGGGCAGGACCGGGACTAGCATGAATGAGCAGTTCTTC	CASTARGRTGTSMNEQFF
TRBV11-3	.	TRBJ2-5	TRBD1	TGTGCCAGCAGCTTGGAACCGCCAGGGACAGGGCTCCAAGAGACCCAGTACTTC	CASSLEPPGTGLQETQYF
TRBV27	.	TRBJ2-1	TRBD1	TGTGCCAGCAGACCTGGGACAGGTCCAGGGAATGAGCAGTTCTTC	CASRPGTGPGNEQFF
TRBV30	.	TRBJ1-1	.	TGTGCCTGGAGTGTGTGGGCAGGGAAGGCTTTCTTT	CAWSVWAGKAFF
TRBV10-1	.	TRBJ2-3	TRBD2	TGCGCCAGCAGTGATGCTAGCGGGAGAGTCGGGACGCAGTATTTT	CASSDASGRVGTQYF
TRBV6-4	.	TRBJ1-2	.	TGTGCCAGCAGAGAAAACAATCTGGATGGCTACACCTTC	CASRENNLDGYTF
TRBV12-3/TRBV12-4	.	TRBJ2-1	.	TGTGCCAGCAGCCCAATTAGCGGCGAGCAGTTCTTC	CASSPISGEQFF
TRBV18	.	TRBJ1-2	TRBD1	TGTGCCAGCTCACAAAGAAACAGGGGGCGCGGTGGCTACACCTTC	CASSQRNRGRGGYTF
TRBV28	.	TRBJ1-3	TRBD1	TGTGCCAGCAGTTTTTATACAGGGGGCTCTGGAAACACCATATATTTT	CASSFYTGGSGNTIYF
TRBV4-1	.	TRBJ2-1	TRBD2	TGCGCCAGCAGCCAAGAAGTGGGGACTAGCGTTGAGCAGTTCTTC	CASSQEVGTSVEQFF
TRBV7-9	.	TRBJ2-7	TRBD1	TGTGCCAGCAGCGAGGACAGGGGGCACCTACGCGAGCAGTACTTC	CASSEDRGHLREQYF